One and the same sample provided the 14 T cell receptor beta chains below, sequenced in a study of blood T cell repertoires in COVID-19. Method: immunoSEQ multiplex PCR; TCRdb's copy keeps in-frame clones and lacks some. The sample holds under 200,000 clones, about 83% seen once. The sequenced sample consisted of peripheral blood. The receptor set was obtained from a man aged 55 to 70 with acute or convalescent COVID-19.

This chain uses TRBV6-6 with TRBJ1-6; D perhaps matches TRBD1 (6 bases). The V end was cut by 7 bases, the J end by 5 bases, with 15 bases between. The CDR3 covers 15 residues. CDR1 MNHNY and CDR2 SVGAGI come from the germline V gene (reference sequence). CDR3 in DNA: TGTGCCAGCAACCTAGGGGGTCCACATAATTCACCCCTCCACTTT. It yields the protein CASNLGGPHNSPLHF.

CDR3 sequence reads: CASSQAGSGKNIQYF. In nucleotides, the CDR3 is TGTGCCAGCAGCCAAGCAGGGTCGGGCAAAAACATTCAGTACTTC. The rearrangement joins TRBV3-1 (or the pseudogene TRBV3-2) to TRBJ2-4; D possibly corresponds to TRBD1 (5 bases). Trimming left V 1 base short and J 3 bases short, with 10 bases between. The CDR3 sequence is 15 residues long. Germline CDR1 LGHDT, CDR2 YNNKEL (reference sequence).

The V gene is TRBV4-1, the J gene TRBJ2-3; the D gene is possibly TRBD1 (6 bases). CDR3 size: 16 residues. V lost 0 bases, J lost 2 bases, and 12 bases lay in between. Germline values: CDR1 MGHRA, CDR2 YSYEKL. The CDR3 region has the DNA TGCGCCAGCAGCCAAGATTCCGGACAGTACACAGATACGCAGTATTTT. It is translated as CASSQDSGQYTDTQYF.

In nucleotides, the CDR3 is TGTGCCAGTAACTCTATAATTGGCAGCGGCGGAGGGAACACTGAAGCTTTCTTT. It codes for CASNSIIGSGGGNTEAFF. V gene TRBV19 combines with J gene TRBJ1-1; D is uncertain. This CDR3 comprises 18 residues. Germline V gives CDR1 LNHDA, CDR2 SQIVND (reference sequence). Between the trimmed V and J ends, which lost 7 bases and 1 base, there was a span of 25 bases.

The rearrangement joins TRBV19 to TRBJ1-1, with unresolved D. This CDR3 is built from 13 residues. V dropped 2 bases and J dropped 1 base, with 5 bases sitting between them. In germline, CDR1 is LNHDA, CDR2 SQIVND (reference sequence). The CDR3 DNA reads as TGTGCCAGTAGTATAAAGAGGAACACTGAAGCTTTCTTT. It encodes CASSIKRNTEAFF. Together with reference TRBV19 and TRBJ1-1, the CDR3 gives the full variable domain: DGGITQSPKYLFRKEGQNVTLSCEQNLNHDAMYWYRQDPGQGLRLIYYSQIVNDFQKGDIAEGYSVSREKKESFPLTVTSAQKNPTAFYLCASSIKRNTEAFFGQGTRLTVV.

In its sample, this clone was seen once. This sequence joins TRBV24-1 and TRBJ2-1, with TRBD2 identical over 10 bases. This CDR3 has 16 amino acids. With 4 bases clipped from V and 10 bases from J, the junction kept 12 bases outside the gene matches. From germline, CDR1 is KGHDR and CDR2 SFDVKD. Written as DNA, the CDR3 is TGTGCCACCAGTGACCCTGACAGCGGGGGGGCCGGAGAGCAGTTCTTC. Translation gives CATSDPDSGGAGEQFF.

This clone was observed a handful of times. This chain links TRBV3-1 (or the pseudogene TRBV3-2) with TRBJ1-6, with 7 bases identical to TRBD1. In germline, CDR1 is LGHDT, CDR2 YNNKEL (reference sequence). CDR3 length: 15 amino acids. J gave up 9 bases and V 1 base, and 6 bases lay outside the gene matches. CDR3 coding DNA: TGTGCCAGCAGCCAAGGTGACAGGGCAACTTCACCCCTCCACTTT. Translating it yields CASSQGDRATSPLHF.

J is TRBJ2-7 and V is TRBV7-6; 8 bases map to TRBD2. CDR1 is SGHVS and CDR2 is FNYEAQ in the germline V gene. CDR3 length: 15 amino acids. J gave up 3 bases and V 4 bases, and 8 bases lay outside the gene matches. The CDR3 loop is CASSYYGGAFYEQYF. CDR3 coding DNA: TGTGCCAGCAGCTATTACGGGGGGGCCTTCTACGAGCAGTACTTC.

This chain joins TRBV6-6 and TRBJ2-7, with 7 bases that match TRBD2. Trimming cost V 7 bases and J 7 bases; bases outside gene matches: 13. CDR3 size: 14 residues. In germline, CDR1 is MNHNY, CDR2 SVGAGI (reference sequence). CDR3 in DNA: TGTGCCAGCACCCCCTCATCCCAGGGAGGGGAGCAGTACTTC. This encodes CASTPSSQGGEQYF.

The chain couples TRBV7-9 to TRBJ2-7, with 7 bases lining up with TRBD2. V shed 5 bases and J 0 bases; nucleotides not matched to a gene: 1. Germline loops: CDR1 SEHNR, CDR2 FQNEAQ (reference sequence). This CDR3 is 13 amino acids long. CDR3 amino acids: CASSGDYSYEQYF. CDR3 DNA: TGTGCCAGCAGCGGGGACTACTCCTACGAGCAGTACTTC.

This clone has a single count. This chain uses TRBV25-1 with TRBJ2-3; TRBD2 matches at 10 bases. V lost 6 bases, J lost 1 base, and 4 bases stayed unmatched. This CDR3 is 15 amino acids long. CDR1 MGHDK and CDR2 SYGVNS come from the germline V gene. This CDR3 is CASRGAGGGTDTQYF. Written as DNA, the CDR3 is TGTGCCAGCAGAGGAGCGGGGGGGGGCACAGATACGCAGTATTTT.

The chain joins TRBV11-2 to TRBJ2-1; 7 bases fit TRBD1. The CDR3 loop spans 15 amino acids. From germline, CDR1 is SGHAT and CDR2 FQNNGV. The V gene end was trimmed by 5 bases and the J gene end by 3 bases; junction bases not matched to a gene: 7. CDR3 nucleotide sequence: TGTGCCAGCAGCCCTATCAGGGACAGCTACAATGAGCAGTTCTTC. Residues: CASSPIRDSYNEQFF.

A single count supports this clone. This sequence joins TRBV18 and TRBJ1-5, with D tentatively TRBD1 (5 bases). Germline-derived CDR1 and CDR2 are KGHSH and LQKENI. This CDR3 region has 14 residues. The V gene lost 2 bases and the J gene lost 4 bases, with 9 bases spanning the gap. In nucleotides, the CDR3 is TGTGCCAGCTCACCAGGCAGGGATAATCAGCCCCAGCATTTT. Amino acids: CASSPGRDNQPQHF.

This sequence joins TRBV5-3 and TRBJ1-1, with a possible D match to TRBD1 (6 bases). TRBV5-3 is flagged as an ORF with uncertain function. This CDR3 region has 15 residues. Trimming left V 4 bases short and J 3 bases short, with 16 bases between. In DNA, the CDR3 is TGTGCCAGAAGCCGGTACCTATCAGGGGACACTGAAGCTTTCTTT. This translates into CARSRYLSGDTEAFF.